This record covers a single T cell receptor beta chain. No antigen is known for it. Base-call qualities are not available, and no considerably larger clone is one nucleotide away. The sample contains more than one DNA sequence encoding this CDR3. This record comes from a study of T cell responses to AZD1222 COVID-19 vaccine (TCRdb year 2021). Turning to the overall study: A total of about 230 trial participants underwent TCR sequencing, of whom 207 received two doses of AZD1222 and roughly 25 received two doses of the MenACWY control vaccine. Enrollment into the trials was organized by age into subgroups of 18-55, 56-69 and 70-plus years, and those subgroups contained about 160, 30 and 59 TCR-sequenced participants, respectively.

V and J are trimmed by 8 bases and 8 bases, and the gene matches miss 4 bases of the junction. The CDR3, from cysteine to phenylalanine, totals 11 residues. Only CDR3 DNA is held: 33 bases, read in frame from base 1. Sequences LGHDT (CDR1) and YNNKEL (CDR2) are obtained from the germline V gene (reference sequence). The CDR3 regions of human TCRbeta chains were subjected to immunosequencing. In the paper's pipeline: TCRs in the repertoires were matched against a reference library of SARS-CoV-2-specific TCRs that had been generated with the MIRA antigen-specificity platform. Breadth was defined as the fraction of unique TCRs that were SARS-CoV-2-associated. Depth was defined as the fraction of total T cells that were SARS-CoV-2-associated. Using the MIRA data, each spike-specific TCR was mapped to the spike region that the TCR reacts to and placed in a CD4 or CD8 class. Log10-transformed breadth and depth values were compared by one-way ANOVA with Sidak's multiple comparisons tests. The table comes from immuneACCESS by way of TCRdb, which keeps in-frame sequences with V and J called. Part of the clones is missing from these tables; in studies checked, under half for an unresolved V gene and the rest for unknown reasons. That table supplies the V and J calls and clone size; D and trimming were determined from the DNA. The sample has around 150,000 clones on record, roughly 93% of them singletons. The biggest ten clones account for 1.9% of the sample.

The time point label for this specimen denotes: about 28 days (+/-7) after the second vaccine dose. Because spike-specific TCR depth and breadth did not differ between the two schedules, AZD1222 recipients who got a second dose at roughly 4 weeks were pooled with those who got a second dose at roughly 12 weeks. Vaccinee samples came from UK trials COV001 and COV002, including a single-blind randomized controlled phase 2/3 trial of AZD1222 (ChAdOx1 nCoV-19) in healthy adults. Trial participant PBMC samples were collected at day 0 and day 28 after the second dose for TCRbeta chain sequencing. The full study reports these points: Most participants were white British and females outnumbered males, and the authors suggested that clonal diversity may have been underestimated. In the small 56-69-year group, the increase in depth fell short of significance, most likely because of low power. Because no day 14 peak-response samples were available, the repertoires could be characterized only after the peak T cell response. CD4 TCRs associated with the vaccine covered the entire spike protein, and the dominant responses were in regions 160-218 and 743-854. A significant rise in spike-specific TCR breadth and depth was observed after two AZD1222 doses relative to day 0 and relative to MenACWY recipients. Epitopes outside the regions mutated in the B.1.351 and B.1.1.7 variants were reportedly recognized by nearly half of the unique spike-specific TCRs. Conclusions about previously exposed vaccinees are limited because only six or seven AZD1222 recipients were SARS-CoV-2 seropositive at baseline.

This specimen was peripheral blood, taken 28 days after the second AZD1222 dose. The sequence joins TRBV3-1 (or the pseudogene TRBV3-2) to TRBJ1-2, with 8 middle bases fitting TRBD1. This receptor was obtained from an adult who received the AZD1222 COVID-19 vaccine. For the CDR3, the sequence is CASQGAGGYTF. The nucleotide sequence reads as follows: TGTGCCAGCCAGGGGGCGGGGGGCTACACCTTC.